The 27 T cell receptor beta chains given below trace back to one sample, sequenced in a study of blood T cells in healthy people across ages. The use of a sample-barcoded 5' primer and a J-beta primer mix characterized a second PCR of 7 to 11 cycles. TCRdb reprocessed the 5' RACE reads with MiXCR, giving one entry per CDR3 protein. The sample includes fewer than 700,000 distinct CDR3 sequences, around 48% of them seen just once. The sequenced sample consisted of blood. Every receptor here comes from a man older than 75 in good health.

The V gene is TRBV7-2, the J gene TRBJ2-7; tentatively, D is TRBD2 (7 bases). The DNA end lines up better with TRBJ2-5; the J call may be wrong. This CDR3 spans 14 amino acids. In germline, CDR1 is SGHTA, CDR2 FQGNSA. The CDR3, as DNA: TGTGCCAGCAGCTCAGGAGGGGGGGCGGAGACCCAGTACTTC. Its translation is CASSSGGGAETQYF.

V is TRBV28 and J is TRBJ2-7; D gene ambiguous. The CDR3 is made up of 15 amino acids. Germline V CDR1 and CDR2: MDHEN, SYDVKM. Trimming removed 2 bases at V and 3 bases at J, with 14 bases between. The CDR3 DNA sequence: TGTGCCAGCAGTTTAGTCGCAGGCCCAAACTACGAGCAGTACTTC. This sequence encodes CASSLVAGPNYEQYF.

This chain's CDR3 is CSVLASGRRVTQYF. Here the CDR3 DNA reads TGCAGCGTTCTGGCTAGCGGGAGAAGGGTGACCCAGTACTTC. V gene TRBV29-1 combines with J gene TRBJ2-7; 10 nucleotides align to TRBD2. The J call may not be correct, given that the DNA end is closer to TRBJ2-5. The CDR3 is 14 residues long. CDR1 is SQVTM, CDR2 ANQGSEA, per germline.

This clonotype was seen only a few times. A much larger clone is a single base away; this may be a read error. This rearrangement joins TRBV6-6 to TRBJ2-1, with unresolved D. The end of the DNA is better explained by TRBJ2-7, so the J call may be wrong. CDR1 is MNHNY, CDR2 SVGAGI, per germline (reference sequence). The CDR3 length is 17 residues. Here the CDR3 DNA reads TGTGCCAGCAGTTCCCAGGCAAAAGTCGTTGAGTACAATGAGCAGTACTTC. It yields the protein CASSSQAKVVEYNEQYF.

The chain's CDR3 is CSALGGLAEIRSYNEQYF. The DNA of the CDR3 is TGCAGTGCCCTCGGGGGACTAGCGGAAATTCGCTCCTACAATGAGCAGTACTTC. The chain carries TRBV20-1 and TRBJ2-1; 11 positions agree with TRBD2. The J call may be faulty, since TRBJ2-7 better matches the DNA end. In germline, CDR1 is DFQATT, CDR2 SNEGSKA (reference sequence). This CDR3 is 18 amino acids long.

The chain links TRBV5-1 to TRBJ1-1; no clear D. Germline V gene data show CDR1 as SGHRS and CDR2 as YFSETQ. The CDR3 is made up of 15 amino acids. Deletions cut 4 bases from V and 2 bases from J, with 15 bases between. This chain's CDR3 is CASSVGPGGNTEAFF. The CDR3 bases are TGCGCCAGCAGCGTGGGCCCGGGAGGAAACACTGAAGCTTTCTTT.

The gene calls are TRBV7-2 and TRBJ2-7; 8 bases are a match to TRBD2. The germline CDR1 and CDR2 sequences are SGHTA and FQGNSA. The CDR3 is 15 residues long. The trim removed 4 bases at V and 4 bases at J, leaving 9 bases unmatched. The CDR3 region is CASSSQAGVVYEQYF. The CDR3 DNA follows: TGTGCCAGCAGCTCCCAAGCGGGAGTGGTTTACGAGCAGTACTTC.

The rearrangement joins TRBV4-1 to TRBJ1-4, with D possibly TRBD1 on 6 matching bases. The V end was cut by 4 bases, the J end by 8 bases, with 17 bases between. The germline V gene has CDR1 MGHRA and CDR2 YSYEKL. The CDR3 covers 15 residues. CDR3 sequence: CASSRVQGRGEKLFF. As DNA, the CDR3 is TGCGCCAGCAGCCGGGTACAGGGCCGCGGCGAAAAACTGTTTTTT.

This clonotype has a count of ten or more. This chain connects TRBV6-5 to TRBJ2-1, with TRBD2 as a possible D gene (6 bases). V shed 7 bases and J shed 6 bases, with 13 bases lying between them. Germline CDR1 and CDR2: MNHEY and SVGAGI. CDR3 length equals 13 residues. CDR3 bases: TGTGCCAGCATGAGGGCCGGGGGCAATGAGCAGTTCTTC. This sequence encodes CASMRAGGNEQFF.

Only a few counts were recorded for this clonotype. This rearrangement joins TRBV10-3 to TRBJ2-6; D gene unclear. The ends were cut back, 3 bases at V and 0 bases at J, with 15 bases in the middle. Germline lookup yields CDR1 ENHRY and CDR2 SYGVKD. This CDR3 is built from 18 residues. CDR3 nucleotide sequence: TGTGCCATCAGTGATTGGCAGGTCTCCCTCTCTGGGGCCAACGTCCTGACTTTC. As protein: CAISDWQVSLSGANVLTF.

V usage is TRBV5-1 and J usage is TRBJ1-5, with D hard to call. The germline V and J ends were trimmed by 0 bases and 3 bases, with 7 bases remaining between them. The CDR3 is made up of 14 amino acids. Germline CDR1 and CDR2: SGHRS and YFSETQ. Here the CDR3 reads CASSLDSPNQPQHF. The CDR3 DNA sequence: TGCGCCAGCAGCTTGGACAGCCCCAATCAGCCCCAGCATTTT.

In its sample, this clonotype was seen once. V usage is TRBV3-1 and J usage is TRBJ2-5; the D gene is possibly TRBD1 (5 bases). The J call may be incorrect, as the DNA end agrees better with TRBJ2-7. The CDR3 has 13 amino acids. Germline-derived CDR1 and CDR2 are LGHDT and YNNKEL (reference sequence). The CDR3 DNA reads TGTGCCAGCAGCCTAAGGACACTCTACGAGCAGTACTTC. Translation: CASSLRTLYEQYF.

This sequence joins TRBV6-5 and TRBJ2-1; D unclear. CDR1 is MNHEY and CDR2 is SVGAGI in the germline V gene. V shed 7 bases and J shed 9 bases, with 16 bases lying between them. This CDR3 has 13 amino acids. CDR3 DNA: TGTGCCAGCAAGCGCACCCCTTGGGGTGAGCAGTTCTTC. Encoded protein: CASKRTPWGEQFF.

J is TRBJ2-7 and V is TRBV29-1; TRBD2 aligns across 9 bases. The junction had 7 bases not matched to a gene; V was cut back by 4 bases and J by 6 bases. The CDR3 contains 13 residues. Germline V gene sequence: CDR1 SQVTM, CDR2 ANQGSEA. The CDR3 DNA is TGCAGCGTTGTCCGAGCGGGAGGCTGCGAGCAGTACTTC. It specifies CSVVRAGGCEQYF.

Details on this clonotype: A much larger clone lies one base from this, so it may be a read error. This rearrangement joins TRBV6-5 to TRBJ1-2, with D unclear. This CDR3 is 15 amino acids long. Germline CDR1 is MNHEY and CDR2 is SVGAGI. Written as DNA, the CDR3 is TGTACCAGCAGTTACTCGAAACTCGGGGAGGCTGGCTACACCTTC. Amino acids: CTSSYSKLGEAGYTF.

The chain joins TRBV30 to TRBJ1-2; D perhaps matches TRBD1 (6 bases). V dropped 4 bases and J dropped 1 base, with 10 bases sitting between them. Per germline, CDR1 GTSNPN and CDR2 SVGIG (reference sequence). This CDR3 region has 13 residues. The chain's CDR3 is CAWTRQDNYGYTF. CDR3 nucleotide sequence: TGTGCCTGGACTAGACAGGATAACTATGGCTACACCTTC.

CDR3: CASSLARDPGGNEQFF. The CDR3 region has the DNA TGCGCCAGCAGCTTGGCCCGGGACCCCGGGGGGAATGAGCAGTTCTTC. The V gene is TRBV5-1, the J gene TRBJ2-1; TRBD2 matches at 7 bases. Germline lookup yields CDR1 SGHRS and CDR2 YFSETQ. CDR3 size: 16 residues. V was clipped by 0 bases and J by 7 bases; unmatched bases: 10.

There are a few counts of this clonotype. This chain connects TRBV20-1 to TRBJ1-1; TRBD1 agrees at 7 bases. CDR1 and CDR2 from the germline V gene are DFQATT and SNEGSKA (reference sequence). There are 14 residues in the CDR3. Trimming took 4 bases from V and 0 from J; bases not matched to a gene: 5. CDR3 nucleotides: TGCAGTGCTAACCGGGACAGTTTGAACACTGAAGCTTTCTTT. Translating gives CSANRDSLNTEAFF.

The chain couples TRBV7-9 to TRBJ2-3; 7 bases fit TRBD2. This CDR3 is built from 14 residues. The germline CDR1 and CDR2 sequences are SEHNR and FQNEAQ (reference sequence). Trimming took 5 bases from V and 0 from J; bases not matched to a gene: 2. The CDR3 reads CASSERGSTDTQYF. CDR3 bases: TGTGCCAGCAGCGAGCGGGGTAGCACAGATACGCAGTATTTT. The full variable domain, its missing parts supplied by reference TRBV7-9 and TRBJ2-3, is DTGVSQNPRHKITKRGQNVTFRCDPISEHNRLYWYRQTLGQGPEFLTYFQNEAQLEKSRLLSDRFSAERPKGSFSTLEIQRTEQGDSAMYLCASSERGSTDTQYFGPGTRLTVL.

The sample holds a few counts of this clonotype. The rearrangement uses TRBV5-6 and TRBJ2-1; D remains ambiguous. CDR1 is SGHDT, CDR2 YYEEEE, per germline. V was trimmed by 1 base and J by 5 bases, leaving 13 bases between them. The CDR3 spans 15 residues. CDR3 sequence: CASSLLGTNNNEQFF. CDR3 nucleotide sequence: TGTGCCAGCAGCTTGTTAGGAACGAACAACAATGAGCAGTTCTTC.

This clonotype was observed a handful of times. The chain combines TRBV11-2 with TRBJ2-5, with TRBD1 identical over 10 bases. Germline trimming cut 2 bases from V and 3 bases from J; bases unmatched to any gene: 6. The germline V gene encodes CDR1 SGHAT and CDR2 FQNNGV. This CDR3 has 16 residues. The CDR3 reads CASSLRQGASKETQYF. In DNA, the CDR3 is TGTGCCAGCAGCTTAAGACAGGGGGCAAGTAAAGAGACCCAGTACTTC.

V usage is TRBV7-8 and J usage is TRBJ2-2, with D possibly matching TRBD2 (5 bases). Germline lookup yields CDR1 SGHVS and CDR2 FQNEAQ. The CDR3 extends over 15 amino acids. V was trimmed by 0 bases and J by 5 bases, leaving 10 bases between them. The CDR3 nucleotides read TGTGCCAGCAGCTTAGCGCGGGCCGAGACCGGGGAGCTGTTTTTT. This encodes CASSLARAETGELFF.

This clonotype was seen only once. The rearrangement joins TRBV6-5 to TRBJ2-7; D could derive from TRBD1 or TRBD2 (5 bases each). In germline, CDR1 is MNHEY, CDR2 SVGAGI. CDR3 length: 18 amino acids. Trimming removed 1 base from V and 2 bases from J, with 21 bases in between. This chain's CDR3 is CASSYLGDGGRGTYEQYF. The CDR3 nucleotides read TGTGCCAGCAGTTACTTAGGGGACGGCGGGCGAGGGACCTACGAGCAGTACTTC.

The chain links TRBV28 to TRBJ2-5; 8 nucleotides agree with TRBD2. From germline, CDR1 is MDHEN and CDR2 SYDVKM. V dropped 5 bases and J dropped 7; count of bases not matched to a gene: 9. The CDR3 has 14 residues. The CDR3, as DNA: TGTGCCAGCAGTGTCGCGGGGGGCTCGCGGACCCAGTACTTC. Its translation: CASSVAGGSRTQYF.

Many counts were recorded for this clonotype. The CDR3 loop reads CASSAVERGYGYTF. For the CDR3, the DNA is TGTGCCAGCAGCGCAGTTGAACGAGGGTATGGCTACACCTTC. The J gene is TRBJ1-2, the V gene TRBV7-9; D remains ambiguous. Trimming removed 5 bases from V and 5 bases from J, with 15 bases in between. The CDR3 length is 14 residues. Germline V gene lookup returns CDR1 SEHNR and CDR2 FQNEAQ (reference sequence).

This chain connects TRBV11-1 to TRBJ1-6; 7 bases map to TRBD1. The CDR3 extends over 14 amino acids. Germline CDR1 SGHAT, CDR2 FQDESV (reference sequence). The trim removed 8 bases at V and 4 bases at J, leaving 5 bases unmatched. The CDR3 bases are TGTGCCAGCCGCTCAGGGGGGTATAATTCACCCCTCCACTTT. The encoded protein is CASRSGGYNSPLHF. Drawing the rest from reference TRBV11-1 and TRBJ1-6, the complete variable domain is EAEVAQSPRYKITEKSQAVAFWCDPISGHATLYWYRQILGQGPELLVQFQDESVVDDSQLPKDRFSAERLKGVDSTLKIQPAELGDSAMYLCASRSGGYNSPLHFGNGTRLTVT.

As concerns this clonotype: One end of the junction is discordant with germline, which a read error may explain. The J gene is TRBJ2-1, the V gene TRBV6-6; possible D gene TRBD1, 6 bases. The CDR3 is 16 residues long. Germline V gives CDR1 MNHNY, CDR2 SVGAGI (reference sequence). Here the CDR3 reads CARSYPGQGSYNEQFF. The DNA for the CDR3 is TGTGCCCGCAGTTACCCGGGACAAGGCTCCTACAATGAGCAGTTCTTC.